A single sample is the source of the 8 T cell receptor beta chains below, sequenced in a study of blood T cell repertoires in COVID-19. Using immunoSEQ multiplex PCR, the repertoire was profiled, and TCRdb retains in-frame clones only, with some absent. Of about 270,000 clones listed, more than 80% were seen once; the top ten hold about 4%. Input material: PBMCs or T cells enriched from blood (not recorded which). All receptors derive from a woman in her twenties or thirties with acute COVID-19.

CDR3 loop: CASRWTSGRNEQFF. CDR3 bases: TGTGCCAGCAGGTGGACTAGCGGGAGAAATGAGCAGTTCTTC. The chain links TRBV6-5 to TRBJ2-1; 13 nucleotides match TRBD2. CDR1 is MNHEY and CDR2 is SVGAGI in the germline V gene. The CDR3 contains 14 residues. Trimming took 6 bases from V and 7 from J; bases not matched to a gene: 3.

The V call is TRBV28, the J call TRBJ2-5; D possibly corresponds to TRBD2 (5 bases). CDR3 length: 13 residues. CDR1 is MDHEN and CDR2 is SYDVKM in the germline V gene. V was shortened by 7 bases and J by 2 bases, with 11 bases between the two germline ends. Here the CDR3 reads CASNVGDQETQYF. The DNA of the CDR3 is TGTGCCAGCAATGTGGGAGATCAAGAGACCCAGTACTTC.

The rearrangement uses TRBV9 and TRBJ2-1; 11 nucleotides align to TRBD2. The junction had 1 base not matched to a gene; V was cut back by 0 bases and J by 8 bases. This CDR3 is built from 14 residues. Germline assignment: CDR1 SGDLS and CDR2 YYNGEE. CDR3 sequence reads: CASSVELAGDEQFF. CDR3 coding DNA: TGTGCCAGCAGCGTAGAACTAGCGGGAGATGAGCAGTTCTTC.

The CDR3 nucleotides read TGTGCCAGCAGGGCAACAGGGGGCTTCTACGAGCAGTACTTC. Encoded protein: CASRATGGFYEQYF. The chain joins TRBV28 to TRBJ2-7; 9 bases agree with TRBD1. CDR3 length: 14 residues. Germline V gives CDR1 MDHEN, CDR2 SYDVKM. V shed 6 bases, J shed 3 bases, and the junction held 6 bases outside the gene matches.

The chain carries TRBV28 and TRBJ2-3; no clear D gene. This CDR3 spans 11 amino acids. Trimming pared 3 bases from V and 6 bases from J, leaving 4 bases between. Germline V gives CDR1 MDHEN, CDR2 SYDVKM. In DNA, the CDR3 is TGTGCCAGCAGTTTCCTGGATACGCAGTATTTT. It codes for CASSFLDTQYF.

The chain recombines TRBV3-1 (or the pseudogene TRBV3-2) with TRBJ1-1; D ambiguous. The germline V gene encodes CDR1 LGHDT and CDR2 YNNKEL (reference sequence). The CDR3 sequence is 12 residues long. Trimming took off 1 base at V and 11 bases at J, with 11 bases between the two ends. The CDR3 loop is CASSQGAHYAFF. As DNA, the CDR3 is TGTGCCAGCAGCCAAGGTGCTCACTACGCTTTCTTT.

V usage is TRBV5-5 and J usage is TRBJ1-5; 8 bases are a match to TRBD1. Unmatched junction bases numbered 11, after V lost 3 bases and J lost 6 bases. The CDR3 is 16 amino acids. Per the germline V gene, CDR1 is SGHKS and CDR2 is YYEKEE (reference sequence). CDR3 sequence (DNA): TGTGCCAGCAGCTCCCTACAGGGGGTGGGGAGTCAGCCCCAGCATTTT. Translating gives CASSSLQGVGSQPQHF.

This clone was picked up a small number of times. The rearrangement joins TRBV6-5 to TRBJ2-1; 7 positions match TRBD2. V trimming: 6 bases; J trimming: 4 bases; junction bases outside the gene matches: 6. This CDR3 comprises 14 residues. Germline CDR1 reads MNHEY; CDR2 reads SVGAGI. Here the CDR3 reads CASRPSGPYNEQFF. The CDR3 DNA reads TGTGCCAGCAGACCTAGCGGACCTTACAATGAGCAGTTCTTC.